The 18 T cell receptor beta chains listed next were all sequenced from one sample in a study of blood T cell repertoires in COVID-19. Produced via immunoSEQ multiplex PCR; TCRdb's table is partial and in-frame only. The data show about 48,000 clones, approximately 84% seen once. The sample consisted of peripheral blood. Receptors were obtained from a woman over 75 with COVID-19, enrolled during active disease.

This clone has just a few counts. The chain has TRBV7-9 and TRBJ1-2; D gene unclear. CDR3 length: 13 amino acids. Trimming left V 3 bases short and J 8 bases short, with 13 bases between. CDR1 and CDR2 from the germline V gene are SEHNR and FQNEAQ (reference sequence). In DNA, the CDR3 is TGTGCCAGCAGCTTTGAGGGTTTGGGAGGCTACACCTTC. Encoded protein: CASSFEGLGGYTF.

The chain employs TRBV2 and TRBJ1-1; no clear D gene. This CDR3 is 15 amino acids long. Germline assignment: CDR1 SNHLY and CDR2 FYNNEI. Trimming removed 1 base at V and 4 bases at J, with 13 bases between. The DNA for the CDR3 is TGTGCCAGCAGTGAAGTCGGTCTGGCAGGCACTGAAGCTTTCTTT. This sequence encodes CASSEVGLAGTEAFF.

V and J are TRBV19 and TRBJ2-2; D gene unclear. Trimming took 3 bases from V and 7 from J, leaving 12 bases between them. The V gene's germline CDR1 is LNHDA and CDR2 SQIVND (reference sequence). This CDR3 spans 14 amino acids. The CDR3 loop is CASSMAGFRGELFF. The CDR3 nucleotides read TGTGCCAGTAGTATGGCAGGATTTCGCGGGGAGCTGTTTTTT.

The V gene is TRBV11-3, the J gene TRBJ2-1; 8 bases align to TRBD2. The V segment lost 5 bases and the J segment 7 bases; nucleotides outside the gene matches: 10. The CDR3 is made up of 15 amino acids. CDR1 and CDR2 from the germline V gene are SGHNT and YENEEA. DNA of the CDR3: TGTGCCAGCAGCCCAGCGGGAGCGATGGGAAATGAGCAGTTCTTC. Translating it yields CASSPAGAMGNEQFF.

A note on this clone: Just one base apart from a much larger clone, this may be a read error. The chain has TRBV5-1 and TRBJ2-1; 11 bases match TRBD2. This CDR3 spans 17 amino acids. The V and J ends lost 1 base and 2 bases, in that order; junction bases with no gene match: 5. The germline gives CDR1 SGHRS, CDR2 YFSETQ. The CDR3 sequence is CASSLIAGGGAYNEQFF. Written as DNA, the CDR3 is TGCGCCAGCAGCTTGATAGCGGGAGGGGGGGCCTACAATGAGCAGTTCTTC.

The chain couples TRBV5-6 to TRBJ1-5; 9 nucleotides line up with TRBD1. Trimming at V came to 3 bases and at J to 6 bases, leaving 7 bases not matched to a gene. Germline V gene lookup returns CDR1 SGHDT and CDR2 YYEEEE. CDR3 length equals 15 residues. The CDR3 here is CASSSEGQGRQPQHF. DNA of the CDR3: TGTGCCAGCAGCTCGGAGGGACAGGGTCGTCAGCCCCAGCATTTT.

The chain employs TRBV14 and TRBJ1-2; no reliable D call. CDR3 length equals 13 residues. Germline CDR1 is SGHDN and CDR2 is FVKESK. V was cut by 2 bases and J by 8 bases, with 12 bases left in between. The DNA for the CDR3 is TGTGCCAGCAGCCAACTACCCTCACAGGGCTACACCTTC. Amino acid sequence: CASSQLPSQGYTF. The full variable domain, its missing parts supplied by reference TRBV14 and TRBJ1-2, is EAGVTQFPSHSVIEKGQTVTLRCDPISGHDNLYWYRRVMGKEIKFLLHFVKESKQDESGMPNNRFLAERTGGTYSTLKVQPAELEDSGVYFCASSQLPSQGYTFGSGTRLTVV.

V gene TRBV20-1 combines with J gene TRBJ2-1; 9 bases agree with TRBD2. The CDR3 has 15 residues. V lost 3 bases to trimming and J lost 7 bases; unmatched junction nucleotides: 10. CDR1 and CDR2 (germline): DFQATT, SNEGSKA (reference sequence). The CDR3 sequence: CSASDAASGKNEQFF. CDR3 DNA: TGCAGTGCTAGTGATGCGGCTAGCGGGAAGAATGAGCAGTTCTTC.

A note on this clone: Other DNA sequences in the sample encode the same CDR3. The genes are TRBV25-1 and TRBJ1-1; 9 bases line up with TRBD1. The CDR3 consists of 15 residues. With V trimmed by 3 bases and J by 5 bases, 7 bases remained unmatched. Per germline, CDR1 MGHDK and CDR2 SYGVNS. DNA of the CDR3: TGTGCCAGCAGTGACTTAGGGACAGGGCGAACTGAAGCTTTCTTT. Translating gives CASSDLGTGRTEAFF. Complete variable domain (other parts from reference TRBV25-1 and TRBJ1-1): EADIYQTPRYLVIGTGKKITLECSQTMGHDKMYWYQQDPGMELHLIHYSYGVNSTEKGDLSSESTVSRIRTEHFPLTLESARPSHTSQYLCASSDLGTGRTEAFFGQGTRLTVV.

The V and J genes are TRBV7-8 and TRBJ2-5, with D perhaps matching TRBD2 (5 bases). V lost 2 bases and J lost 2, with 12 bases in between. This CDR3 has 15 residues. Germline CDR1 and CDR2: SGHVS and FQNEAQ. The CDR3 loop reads CASSLKNRGQETQYF. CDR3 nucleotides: TGTGCCAGCAGCTTAAAGAATCGAGGGCAAGAGACCCAGTACTTC.

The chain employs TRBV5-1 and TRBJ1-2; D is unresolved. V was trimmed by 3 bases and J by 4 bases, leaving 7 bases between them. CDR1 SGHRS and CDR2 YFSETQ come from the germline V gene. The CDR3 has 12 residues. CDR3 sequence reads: CASSSQRYGYTF. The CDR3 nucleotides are TGCGCCAGCAGCTCGCAGCGCTATGGCTACACCTTC. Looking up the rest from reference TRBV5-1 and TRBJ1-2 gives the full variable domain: KAGVTQTPRYLIKTRGQQVTLSCSPISGHRSVSWYQQTPGQGLQFLFEYFSETQRNKGNFPGRFSGRQFSNSRSEMNVSTLELGDSALYLCASSSQRYGYTFGSGTRLTVV.

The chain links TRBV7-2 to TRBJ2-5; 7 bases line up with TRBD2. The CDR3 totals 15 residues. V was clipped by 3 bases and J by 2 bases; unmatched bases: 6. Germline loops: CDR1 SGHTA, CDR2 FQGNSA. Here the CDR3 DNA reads TGTGCCAGCAGCTTCGGGGCGGGAGAACAAGAGACCCAGTACTTC. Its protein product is CASSFGAGEQETQYF.

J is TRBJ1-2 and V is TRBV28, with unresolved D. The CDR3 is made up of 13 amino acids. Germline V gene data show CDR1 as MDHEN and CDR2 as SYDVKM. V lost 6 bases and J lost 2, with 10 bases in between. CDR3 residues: CASSSGINYGYTF. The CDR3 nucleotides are TGTGCCAGCAGCTCAGGCATCAACTATGGCTACACCTTC.

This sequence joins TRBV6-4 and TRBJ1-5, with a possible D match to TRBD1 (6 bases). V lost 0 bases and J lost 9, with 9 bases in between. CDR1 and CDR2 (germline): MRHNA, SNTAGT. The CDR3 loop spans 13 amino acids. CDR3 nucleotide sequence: TGTGCCAGCAGTGACTCTCTCAGGGGGCCCCAGCATTTT. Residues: CASSDSLRGPQHF.

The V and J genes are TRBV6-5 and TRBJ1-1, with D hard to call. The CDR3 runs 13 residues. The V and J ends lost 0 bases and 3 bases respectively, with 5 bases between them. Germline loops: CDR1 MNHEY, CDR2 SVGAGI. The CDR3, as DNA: TGTGCCAGCAGTTACTCTCGGGACACTGAAGCTTTCTTT. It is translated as CASSYSRDTEAFF.

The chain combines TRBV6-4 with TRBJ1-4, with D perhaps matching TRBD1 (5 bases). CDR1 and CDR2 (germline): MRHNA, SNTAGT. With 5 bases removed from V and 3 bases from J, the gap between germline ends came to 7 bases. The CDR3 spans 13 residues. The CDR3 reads CASSRQSNEKLFF. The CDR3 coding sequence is TGTGCCAGCAGTCGACAGTCTAATGAAAAACTGTTTTTT.

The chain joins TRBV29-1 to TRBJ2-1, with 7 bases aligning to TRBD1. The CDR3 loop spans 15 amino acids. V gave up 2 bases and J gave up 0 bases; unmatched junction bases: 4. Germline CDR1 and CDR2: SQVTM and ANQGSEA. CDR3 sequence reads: CSVEPPGGSYNEQFF. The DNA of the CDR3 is TGCAGCGTTGAACCCCCAGGGGGCTCCTACAATGAGCAGTTCTTC.

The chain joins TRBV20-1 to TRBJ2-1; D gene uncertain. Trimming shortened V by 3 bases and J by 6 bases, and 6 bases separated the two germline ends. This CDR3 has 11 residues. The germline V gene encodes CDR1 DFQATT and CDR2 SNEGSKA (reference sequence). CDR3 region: CSASLGNEQFF. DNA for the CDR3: TGCAGTGCTAGTCTCGGCAATGAGCAGTTCTTC.